A selection of T cell receptor beta chains follows, all from one sample in a study of PD-L1 blockade in urothelial cancer. Produced via immunoSEQ multiplex PCR; TCRdb's table is partial and in-frame only. The sample has about 30,000 clones; approximately 81% are singletons. The specimen comprised PBMCs, sampled around atezolizumab (anti-PD-L1) treatment. These TCRs come from a man between 65 and 85 years old with urothelial cancer. Both conserved end residues are part of each CDR3. D genes are given only for firm matches.

>TRBJ2-1|TRBV4-2|NA
CASSQASSAPPREQFF
TGTGCCAGCAGCCAGGCTTCTAGCGCTCCCCCGCGGGAGCAGTTCTTC
>TRBJ1-3|TRBV14|NA
CASSQVRDISGNTIYF
TGTGCCAGCAGCCAAGTCCGGGACATCTCTGGAAACACCATATATTTT
>TRBJ1-5|TRBV19|NA
CASKAGLDGNNPQHF
TGTGCCAGTAAGGCGGGATTAGACGGGAATAATCCCCAGCATTTT
>TRBJ2-5|TRBV14|NA
CASSHSETQYF
TGTGCCAGCAGCCACTCGGAGACCCAGTACTTC
>TRBJ2-7|TRBV11-2|TRBD2
CASSLGPGGYEQYF
TGTGCCAGCAGCTTAGGCCCGGGGGGCTACGAGCAGTACTTC
>TRBJ2-5|TRBV7-2|TRBD2
CASSPGLAGEGETQYF
TGTGCCAGCAGCCCAGGACTAGCGGGGGAGGGAGAGACCCAGTACTTC
>TRBJ2-3|TRBV7-2|NA
CASSLGLAVRTDTQYF
TGTGCCAGCAGCCTGGGACTTGCGGTCCGCACAGATACGCAGTATTTT
>TRBJ2-7|TRBV2|NA
CASSVRSGDGYEQYF
TGTGCCAGCAGTGTCAGGTCGGGAGACGGCTACGAGCAGTACTTC
>TRBJ2-1|TRBV10-1|NA
CASFRRSAELNEQFF
TGCGCCAGCTTCCGGCGGTCCGCAGAACTCAATGAGCAGTTCTTC
>TRBJ1-1|TRBV7-2|TRBD1
CASSHNRGWTEAFF
TGTGCCAGCAGCCATAACAGGGGTTGGACTGAAGCTTTCTTT